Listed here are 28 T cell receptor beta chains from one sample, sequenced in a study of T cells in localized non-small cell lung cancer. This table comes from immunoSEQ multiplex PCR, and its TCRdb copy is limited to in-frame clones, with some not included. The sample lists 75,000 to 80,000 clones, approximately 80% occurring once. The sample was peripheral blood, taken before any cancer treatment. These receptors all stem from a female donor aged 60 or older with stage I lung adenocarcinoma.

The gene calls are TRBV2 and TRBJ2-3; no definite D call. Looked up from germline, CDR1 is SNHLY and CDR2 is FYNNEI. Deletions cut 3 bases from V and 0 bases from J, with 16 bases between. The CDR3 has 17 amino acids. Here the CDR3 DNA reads TGTGCCAGCAGTGATCTATGGGCGCCACCCAGCACAGATACGCAGTATTTT. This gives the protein CASSDLWAPPSTDTQYF.

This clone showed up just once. CDR3 region: CASSIDFRAPLNTEAFF. The CDR3 DNA sequence: TGTGCCAGTAGTATAGATTTTAGGGCCCCCTTGAACACTGAAGCTTTCTTT. The chain has TRBV19 and TRBJ1-1; D is undetermined. The CDR3 totals 17 residues. V lost 0 bases, J lost 0 bases, and 14 bases lay in between. Germline V gene data show CDR1 as LNHDA and CDR2 as SQIVND (reference sequence).

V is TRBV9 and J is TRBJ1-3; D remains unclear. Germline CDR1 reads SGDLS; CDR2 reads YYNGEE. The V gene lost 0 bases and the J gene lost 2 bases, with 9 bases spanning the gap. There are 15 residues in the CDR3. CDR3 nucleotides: TGTGCCAGCAGCGTAGAGGGAGCCCCTGGAAACACCATATATTTT. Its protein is CASSVEGAPGNTIYF. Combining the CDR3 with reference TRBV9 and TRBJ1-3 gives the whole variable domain DSGVTQTPKHLITATGQRVTLRCSPRSGDLSVYWYQQSLDQGLQFLIQYYNGEERAKGNILERFSAQQFPDLHSELNLSSLELGDSALYFCASSVEGAPGNTIYFGEGSWLTVV.

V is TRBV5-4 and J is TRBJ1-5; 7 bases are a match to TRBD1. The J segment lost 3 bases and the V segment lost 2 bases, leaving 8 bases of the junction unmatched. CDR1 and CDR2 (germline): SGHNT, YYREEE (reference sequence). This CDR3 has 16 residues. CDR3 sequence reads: CASSLKLGGVNQPQHF. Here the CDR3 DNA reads TGTGCCAGCAGCTTAAAATTAGGGGGCGTCAATCAGCCCCAGCATTTT.

CDR3 DNA sequence: TGTGCCAGCAGTTTAAGGACACTAGCGGGAGTCGAGCAGTACTTC. Its translation: CASSLRTLAGVEQYF. This chain uses TRBV28 with TRBJ2-7; TRBD2 aligns across 11 bases. V lost 2 bases and J lost 6; bases outside the gene matches: 6. Germline loops: CDR1 MDHEN, CDR2 SYDVKM. The CDR3 length is 15 residues.

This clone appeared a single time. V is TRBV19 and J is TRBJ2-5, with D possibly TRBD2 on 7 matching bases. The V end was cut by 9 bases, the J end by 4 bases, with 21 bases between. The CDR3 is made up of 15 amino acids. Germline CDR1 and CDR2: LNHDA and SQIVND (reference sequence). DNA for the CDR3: TGTGCCAGGCCTTTTAGGGGGGGAATTAGAGAGACCCAGTACTTC. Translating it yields CARPFRGGIRETQYF. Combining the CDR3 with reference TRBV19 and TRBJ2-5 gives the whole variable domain DGGITQSPKYLFRKEGQNVTLSCEQNLNHDAMYWYRQDPGQGLRLIYYSQIVNDFQKGDIAEGYSVSREKKESFPLTVTSAQKNPTAFYLCARPFRGGIRETQYFGPGTRLLVL.

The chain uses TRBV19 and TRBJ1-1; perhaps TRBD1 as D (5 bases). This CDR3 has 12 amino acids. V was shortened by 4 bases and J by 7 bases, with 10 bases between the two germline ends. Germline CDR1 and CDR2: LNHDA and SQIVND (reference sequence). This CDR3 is CASSNRDGEAFF. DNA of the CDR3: TGTGCCAGTAGTAACCGGGACGGTGAAGCTTTCTTT.

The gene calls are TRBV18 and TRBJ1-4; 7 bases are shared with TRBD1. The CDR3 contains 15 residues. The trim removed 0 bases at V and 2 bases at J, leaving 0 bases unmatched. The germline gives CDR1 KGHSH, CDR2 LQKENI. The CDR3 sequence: CASSPPGQTNEKLFF. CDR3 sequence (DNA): TGTGCCAGCTCACCACCGGGACAGACTAATGAAAAACTGTTTTTT.

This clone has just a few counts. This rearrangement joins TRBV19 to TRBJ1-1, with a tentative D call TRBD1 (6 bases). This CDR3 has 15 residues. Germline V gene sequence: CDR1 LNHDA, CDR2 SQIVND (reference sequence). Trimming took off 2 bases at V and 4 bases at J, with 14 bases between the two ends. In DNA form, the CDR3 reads TGTGCCAGTAGTATAAGGGGGGAGTTGGGCACTGAAGCTTTCTTT. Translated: CASSIRGELGTEAFF.

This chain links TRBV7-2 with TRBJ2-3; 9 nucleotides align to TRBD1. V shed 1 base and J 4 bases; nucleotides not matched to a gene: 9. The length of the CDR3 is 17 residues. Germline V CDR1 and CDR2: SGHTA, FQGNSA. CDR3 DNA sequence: TGTGCCAGCAGCTTAGGATCCGGGACAGGGAGTGCAGATACGCAGTATTTT. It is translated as CASSLGSGTGSADTQYF.

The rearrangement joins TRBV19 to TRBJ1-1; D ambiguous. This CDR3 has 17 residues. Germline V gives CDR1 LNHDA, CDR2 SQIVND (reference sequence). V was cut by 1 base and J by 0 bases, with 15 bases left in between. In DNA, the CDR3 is TGTGCCAGTAGTATAGGTAACAGAGCCCTTTTGAACACTGAAGCTTTCTTT. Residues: CASSIGNRALLNTEAFF. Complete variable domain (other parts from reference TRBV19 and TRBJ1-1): DGGITQSPKYLFRKEGQNVTLSCEQNLNHDAMYWYRQDPGQGLRLIYYSQIVNDFQKGDIAEGYSVSREKKESFPLTVTSAQKNPTAFYLCASSIGNRALLNTEAFFGQGTRLTVV.

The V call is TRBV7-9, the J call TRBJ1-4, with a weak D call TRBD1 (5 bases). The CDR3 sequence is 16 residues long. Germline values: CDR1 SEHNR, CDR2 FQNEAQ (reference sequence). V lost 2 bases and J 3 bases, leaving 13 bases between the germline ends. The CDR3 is CASSLSGTPSNEKLFF. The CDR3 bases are TGTGCCAGCAGCTTAAGTGGGACTCCTTCTAATGAAAAACTGTTTTTT.

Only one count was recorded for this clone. Here the CDR3 DNA reads TGTGCCAGCAGCTTGGAACTAGCGGGAGTAAGTGAGCAGTTCTTC. Translating gives CASSLELAGVSEQFF. The rearrangement uses TRBV5-6 and TRBJ2-1, with 11 bases aligning to TRBD2. The CDR3 consists of 15 residues. J gave up 9 bases and V 0 bases, and 5 bases lay outside the gene matches. From germline, CDR1 is SGHDT and CDR2 YYEEEE.

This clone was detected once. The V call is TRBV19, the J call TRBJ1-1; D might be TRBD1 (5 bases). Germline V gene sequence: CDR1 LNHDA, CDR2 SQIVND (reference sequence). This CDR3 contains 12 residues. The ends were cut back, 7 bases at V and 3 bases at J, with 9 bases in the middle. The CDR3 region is CASILGDTEAFF. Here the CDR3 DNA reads TGTGCCAGTATTCTAGGGGACACTGAAGCTTTCTTT. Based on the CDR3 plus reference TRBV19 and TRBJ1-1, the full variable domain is DGGITQSPKYLFRKEGQNVTLSCEQNLNHDAMYWYRQDPGQGLRLIYYSQIVNDFQKGDIAEGYSVSREKKESFPLTVTSAQKNPTAFYLCASILGDTEAFFGQGTRLTVV.

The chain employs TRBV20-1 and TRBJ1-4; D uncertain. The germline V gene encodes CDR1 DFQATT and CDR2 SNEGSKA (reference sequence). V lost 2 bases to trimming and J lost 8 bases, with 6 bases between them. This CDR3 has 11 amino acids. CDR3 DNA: TGCAGTGCTAGATTACGGGAAAAACTGTTTTTT. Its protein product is CSARLREKLFF.

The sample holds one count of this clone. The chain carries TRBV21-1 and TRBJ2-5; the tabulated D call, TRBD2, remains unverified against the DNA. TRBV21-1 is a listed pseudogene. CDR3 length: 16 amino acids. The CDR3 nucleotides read TGTGCCAGCAGAGGGAGACTAGCGGGAGTAAGTGAGACCCAGTACTTC. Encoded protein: CASRGRLAGVSETQYF.

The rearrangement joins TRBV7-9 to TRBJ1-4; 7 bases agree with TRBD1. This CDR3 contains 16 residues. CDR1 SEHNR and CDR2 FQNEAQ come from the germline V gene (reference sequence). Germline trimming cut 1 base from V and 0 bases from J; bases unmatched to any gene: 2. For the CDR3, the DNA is TGTGCCAGCAGCTTAGGGGACAGAACAACTAATGAAAAACTGTTTTTT. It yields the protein CASSLGDRTTNEKLFF. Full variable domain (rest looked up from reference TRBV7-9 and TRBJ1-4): DTGVSQNPRHKITKRGQNVTFRCDPISEHNRLYWYRQTLGQGPEFLTYFQNEAQLEKSRLLSDRFSAERPKGSFSTLEIQRTEQGDSAMYLCASSLGDRTTNEKLFFGSGTQLSVL.

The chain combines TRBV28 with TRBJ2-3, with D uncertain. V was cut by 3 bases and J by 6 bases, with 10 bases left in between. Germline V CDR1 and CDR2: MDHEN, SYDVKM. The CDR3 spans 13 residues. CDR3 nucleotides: TGTGCCAGCAGTTTCTTGAGCTCCGATACGCAGTATTTT. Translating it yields CASSFLSSDTQYF.

CDR3 bases: TGTGCCAGTAAAGAGGCAGGGGGAGCCGATAGGAACACTGAAGCTTTCTTT. Translated, it gives CASKEAGGADRNTEAFF. V gene TRBV19 combines with J gene TRBJ1-1, with TRBD1 matching over 7 bases. The germline V gene encodes CDR1 LNHDA and CDR2 SQIVND (reference sequence). CDR3 size: 17 residues. The ends lost 7 bases at V and 1 base at J; junction bases unmatched: 15.

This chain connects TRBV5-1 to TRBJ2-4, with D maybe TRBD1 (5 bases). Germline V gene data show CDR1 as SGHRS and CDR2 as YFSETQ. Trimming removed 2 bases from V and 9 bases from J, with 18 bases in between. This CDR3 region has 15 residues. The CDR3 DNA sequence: TGCGCCAGCAGCTTAGATGGGGCAGCCTCAGGCATTCAGTACTTC. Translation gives CASSLDGAASGIQYF.

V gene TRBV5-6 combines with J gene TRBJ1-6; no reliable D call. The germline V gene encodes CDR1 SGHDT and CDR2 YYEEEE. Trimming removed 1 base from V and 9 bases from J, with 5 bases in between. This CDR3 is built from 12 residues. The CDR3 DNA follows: TGTGCCAGCAGCTTGAGGAGTTCACCCCTCCACTTT. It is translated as CASSLRSSPLHF.

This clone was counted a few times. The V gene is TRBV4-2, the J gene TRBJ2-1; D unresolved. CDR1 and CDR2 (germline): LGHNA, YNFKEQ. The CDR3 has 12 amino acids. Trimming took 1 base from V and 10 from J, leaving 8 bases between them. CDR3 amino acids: CASSQGAKEQFF. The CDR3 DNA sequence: TGTGCCAGCAGCCAAGGAGCGAAAGAGCAGTTCTTC.

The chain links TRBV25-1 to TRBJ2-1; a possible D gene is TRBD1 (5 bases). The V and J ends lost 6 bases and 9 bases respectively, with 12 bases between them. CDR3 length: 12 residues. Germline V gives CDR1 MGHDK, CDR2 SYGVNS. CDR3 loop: CASSQGRGEQFF. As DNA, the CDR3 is TGTGCCAGCAGCCAAGGTAGGGGTGAGCAGTTCTTC. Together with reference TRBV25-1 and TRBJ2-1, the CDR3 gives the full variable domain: EADIYQTPRYLVIGTGKKITLECSQTMGHDKMYWYQQDPGMELHLIHYSYGVNSTEKGDLSSESTVSRIRTEHFPLTLESARPSHTSQYLCASSQGRGEQFFGPGTRLTVL.

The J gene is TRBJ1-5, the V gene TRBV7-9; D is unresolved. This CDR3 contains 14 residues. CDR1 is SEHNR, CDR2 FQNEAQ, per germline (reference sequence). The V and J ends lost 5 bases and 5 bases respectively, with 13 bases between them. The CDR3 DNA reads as TGTGCCAGCAGCCCTCCGACACTACATCAGCCCCAGCATTTT. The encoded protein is CASSPPTLHQPQHF.

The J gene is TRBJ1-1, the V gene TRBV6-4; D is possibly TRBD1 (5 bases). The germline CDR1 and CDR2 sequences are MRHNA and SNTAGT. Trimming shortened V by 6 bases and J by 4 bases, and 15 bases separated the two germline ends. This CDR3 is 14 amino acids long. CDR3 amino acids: CASRATDRATEAFF. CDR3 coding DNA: TGTGCCAGCAGGGCGACAGATAGGGCCACTGAAGCTTTCTTT.

The CDR3 here is CASSLVGGVNTEAFF. DNA of the CDR3: TGTGCCAGCAGCTTAGTTGGCGGGGTGAACACTGAAGCTTTCTTT. J is TRBJ1-1 and V is TRBV11-2, with unresolved D. Trimming pared 1 base from V and 0 bases from J, leaving 9 bases between. Germline lookup yields CDR1 SGHAT and CDR2 FQNNGV. The CDR3 loop spans 15 amino acids.

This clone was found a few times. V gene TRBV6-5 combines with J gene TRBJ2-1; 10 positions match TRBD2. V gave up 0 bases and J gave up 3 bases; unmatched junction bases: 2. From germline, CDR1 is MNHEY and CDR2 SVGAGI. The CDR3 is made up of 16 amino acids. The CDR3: CASSYSKRGGYNEQFF. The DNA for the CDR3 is TGTGCCAGCAGTTACTCGAAGCGGGGGGGCTACAATGAGCAGTTCTTC.

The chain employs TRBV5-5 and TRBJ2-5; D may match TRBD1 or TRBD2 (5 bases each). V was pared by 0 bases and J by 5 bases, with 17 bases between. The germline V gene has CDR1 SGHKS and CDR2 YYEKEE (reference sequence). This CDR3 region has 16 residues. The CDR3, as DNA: TGTGCCAGCAGCTTGGTTCAGGTTCTATGGGGGGAGACCCAGTACTTC. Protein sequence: CASSLVQVLWGETQYF.